These 23 T cell receptor beta chains share one sample of origin, sequenced in a study of T cells in localized non-small cell lung cancer. Assay used: immunoSEQ multiplex PCR; TCRdb lists only in-frame clones, some missing. Found here are approximately 5,400 clones, 85% of them singletons; the top ten hold 8% to 9.5%. The sample here was PBMCs, taken before any cancer treatment. The receptors come from a woman aged 35 to 75 with stage II lung adenocarcinoma.

This chain connects TRBV4-2 to TRBJ2-7, with 10 nucleotides matching TRBD2. Germline CDR1 reads LGHNA; CDR2 reads YNFKEQ. With 0 bases clipped from V and 0 bases from J, the junction kept 5 bases outside the gene matches. This CDR3 comprises 17 residues. The CDR3 sequence: CASSQDHGTSASYEQYF. The CDR3 DNA reads TGTGCCAGCAGCCAAGATCATGGGACTAGCGCCTCCTACGAGCAGTACTTC.

The chain is built from TRBV18 and TRBJ1-3; D is uncertain. Germline V lookup: CDR1 KGHSH, CDR2 LQKENI. CDR3 length: 13 amino acids. Trimming left V 5 bases short and J 2 bases short, with 7 bases between. CDR3 nucleotide sequence: TGTGCCAGCTCAACGGCGACTGGAAACACCATATATTTT. This gives the protein CASSTATGNTIYF. Filled out from reference TRBV18 and TRBJ1-3, the complete variable domain reads NAGVMQNPRHLVRRRGQEARLRCSPMKGHSHVYWYRQLPEEGLKFMVYLQKENIIDESGMPKERFSAEFPKEGPSILRIQQVVRGDSAAYFCASSTATGNTIYFGEGSWLTVV.

This clone came up a few times. V usage is TRBV19 and J usage is TRBJ1-5; 7 positions agree with TRBD1. Unmatched junction bases numbered 13, after V lost 4 bases and J lost 4 bases. CDR3 size: 17 residues. Germline V gene data show CDR1 as LNHDA and CDR2 as SQIVND (reference sequence). This CDR3 is CASSTQRTGGRNQPQHF. The CDR3, as DNA: TGTGCCAGTAGTACGCAGAGGACAGGCGGGAGGAATCAGCCCCAGCATTTT.

This chain links TRBV7-3 with TRBJ2-2; D gene uncertain. CDR3 length: 14 amino acids. Germline V gene lookup returns CDR1 SGHTA and CDR2 FQGTGA. V lost 2 bases to trimming and J lost 2 bases, with 6 bases between them. The chain's CDR3 is CASSLGSNTGELFF. DNA of the CDR3: TGTGCCAGCAGCTTAGGGTCCAACACCGGGGAGCTGTTTTTT. Drawing the rest from reference TRBV7-3 and TRBJ2-2, the complete variable domain is GAGVSQTPSNKVTEKGKYVELRCDPISGHTALYWYRQSLGQGPEFLIYFQGTGAADDSGLPNDRFFAVRPEGSVSTLKIQRTERGDSAVYLCASSLGSNTGELFFGEGSRLTVL.

V is TRBV5-1 and J is TRBJ2-1; 14 bases are a match to TRBD2. The CDR3 extends over 15 amino acids. Trimming removed 5 bases from V and 8 bases from J; junction bases left unmatched: 6. Germline CDR1 and CDR2: SGHRS and YFSETQ. For the CDR3, the DNA is TGCGCCAGCAGGCAGACTAGCGGGAGGGCCTATGAGCAGTTCTTC. Translating it yields CASRQTSGRAYEQFF.

The sample holds one count of this clone. The chain is built from TRBV28 and TRBJ2-7, with D possibly TRBD1 on 6 matching bases. This CDR3 spans 16 amino acids. V was pared by 4 bases and J by 6 bases, with 22 bases between. The germline CDR1 and CDR2 sequences are MDHEN and SYDVKM. The CDR3 region has the DNA TGTGCCAGCAGTTCCCCCACGAGAACAGGGAAGGGCGAGCAGTACTTC. Its translation is CASSSPTRTGKGEQYF.

The count of this clone is one. This chain joins TRBV11-2 and TRBJ2-3; 7 positions agree with TRBD2. This CDR3 is built from 15 residues. Losses at the gene ends were 0 bases for V and 5 bases for J; bases not matched to a gene: 5. The germline V gene has CDR1 SGHAT and CDR2 FQNNGV. CDR3 protein: CASSLDKSGVDTQYF. In DNA form, the CDR3 reads TGTGCCAGCAGCTTAGATAAAAGCGGGGTAGATACGCAGTATTTT.

V is TRBV7-9 and J is TRBJ1-1, with D perhaps TRBD1 (5 bases). This CDR3 contains 12 residues. Trimming shortened V by 7 bases and J by 6 bases, and 12 bases separated the two germline ends. Germline V gives CDR1 SEHNR, CDR2 FQNEAQ (reference sequence). CDR3 nucleotide sequence: TGTGCCAGCACTCTCCAGGGCTCTGAAGCTTTCTTT. This codes for CASTLQGSEAFF.

The chain couples TRBV7-9 to TRBJ1-2, with D possibly matching TRBD1 (5 bases). Germline CDR1 and CDR2: SEHNR and FQNEAQ (reference sequence). This CDR3 spans 16 amino acids. Trimming took 5 bases from V and 4 from J, leaving 20 bases between them. CDR3 coding DNA: TGTGCCAGCAGCCTCCGGGACGGACTTATCGGCTATGGCTACACCTTC. It codes for CASSLRDGLIGYGYTF.

This clone was observed once. The CDR3 protein is CASSPPGSGGAQGGYTF. The CDR3 bases are TGTGCCAGCTCACCACCGGGGTCCGGGGGCGCGCAGGGTGGCTACACCTTC. This chain links TRBV18 with TRBJ1-2; D is possibly TRBD1 (6 bases). Trimming cost V 0 bases and J 7 bases, with 21 bases left between them. CDR1 is KGHSH, CDR2 LQKENI, per germline. The CDR3 runs 17 residues.

The V and J genes are TRBV5-1 and TRBJ1-1, with D uncertain. The CDR3 is made up of 14 amino acids. The germline V gene has CDR1 SGHRS and CDR2 YFSETQ. The V end was cut by 4 bases, the J end by 4 bases, with 14 bases between. DNA for the CDR3: TGCGCCAGCAGCCCGTCCGGAGGACCCACTGAAGCTTTCTTT. This sequence encodes CASSPSGGPTEAFF.

The V gene is TRBV28, the J gene TRBJ1-1; 8 bases align to TRBD1. Germline-derived CDR1 and CDR2 are MDHEN and SYDVKM. J lost 0 bases, V lost 6 bases, and 6 bases had no gene match. This CDR3 is built from 15 residues. The DNA of the CDR3 is TGTGCCAGCAGGGGAAGGACAGGGCTGAACACTGAAGCTTTCTTT. Amino acid sequence: CASRGRTGLNTEAFF.

The chain couples TRBV4-1 to TRBJ2-2; 7 bases agree with TRBD1. Germline assignment: CDR1 MGHRA and CDR2 YSYEKL. Unmatched junction bases numbered 7, after V lost 6 bases and J lost 3 bases. The CDR3 runs to 15 residues. The CDR3: CASRYRGQDTGELFF. Here the CDR3 DNA reads TGCGCCAGCAGGTACAGGGGCCAGGACACCGGGGAGCTGTTTTTT.

This clone was seen only once. J is TRBJ1-2 and V is TRBV29-1; D is perhaps TRBD1 (6 bases). V lost 2 bases to trimming and J lost 7 bases, with 11 bases between them. CDR1 and CDR2 (germline): SQVTM, ANQGSEA. The length of the CDR3 is 12 residues. CDR3 in amino acids: CSVEWGRVGYTF. Written as DNA, the CDR3 is TGCAGCGTTGAATGGGGGCGAGTTGGCTACACCTTC.

V and J are TRBV25-1 and TRBJ1-1; D unclear. Per the germline V gene, CDR1 is MGHDK and CDR2 is SYGVNS. The CDR3 is 13 amino acids. The V end lost 6 bases, the J end lost 1 base, and 9 bases lay between the germline ends. The CDR3 region has the DNA TGTGCCAGCAGGCTGGGCGGGAACACTGAAGCTTTCTTT. Translated, it gives CASRLGGNTEAFF.

The rearrangement links TRBV7-9 to TRBJ2-1, with 14 nucleotides matching TRBD2. The V and J ends lost 3 bases and 10 bases, in that order; junction bases with no gene match: 8. Germline V lookup: CDR1 SEHNR, CDR2 FQNEAQ (reference sequence). CDR3 length: 16 amino acids. The CDR3 region is CASSFLPGLAGEEQFF. The CDR3 DNA reads as TGTGCCAGCAGCTTCCTCCCGGGACTAGCGGGAGAGGAGCAGTTCTTC.

V usage is TRBV7-9 and J usage is TRBJ2-2; TRBD1 matches 9 bases. Trimming took 5 bases from V and 3 from J; bases not matched to a gene: 7. The CDR3 totals 16 residues. Germline V gene data show CDR1 as SEHNR and CDR2 as FQNEAQ (reference sequence). CDR3 sequence (DNA): TGTGCCAGCAGCCCGGGACAGGGCTTCTACACCGGGGAGCTGTTTTTT. This sequence encodes CASSPGQGFYTGELFF.

The chain joins TRBV18 to TRBJ2-1, with a possible D match to TRBD2 (6 bases). The CDR3 length is 16 residues. V was pared by 3 bases and J by 4 bases, with 16 bases between. Per the germline V gene, CDR1 is KGHSH and CDR2 is LQKENI. The CDR3 loop reads CASSPTTGEGYNEQFF. CDR3 in DNA: TGTGCCAGCTCACCGACCACGGGGGAAGGGTACAATGAGCAGTTCTTC. The full variable domain, completed using reference TRBV18 and TRBJ2-1, is NAGVMQNPRHLVRRRGQEARLRCSPMKGHSHVYWYRQLPEEGLKFMVYLQKENIIDESGMPKERFSAEFPKEGPSILRIQQVVRGDSAAYFCASSPTTGEGYNEQFFGPGTRLTVL.

The chain links TRBV27 to TRBJ2-1; D unclear. CDR3 length: 12 residues. V was clipped by 6 bases and J by 7 bases, with 10 bases between them. The germline CDR1 and CDR2 sequences are MNHEY and SMNVEV (reference sequence). CDR3 DNA: TGTGCCAGCAGCCTTAGGTCAAATGAGCAGTTCTTC. Its protein is CASSLRSNEQFF.

The chain recombines TRBV19 with TRBJ1-2; D possibly corresponds to TRBD1 (5 bases). This CDR3 spans 15 amino acids. Trimming took off 3 bases at V and 8 bases at J, with 19 bases between the two ends. Germline CDR1 LNHDA, CDR2 SQIVND (reference sequence). The CDR3 DNA reads TGTGCCAGTAGTATTGGAAGAGGCGTAGGGGACGGCTACACCTTC. This translates into CASSIGRGVGDGYTF.

The V and J genes are TRBV2 and TRBJ2-5; TRBD2 agrees at 9 bases. The CDR3 is 13 residues long. V lost 6 bases to trimming and J lost 10 bases; unmatched junction nucleotides: 9. CDR1 is SNHLY and CDR2 is FYNNEI in the germline V gene. Here the CDR3 DNA reads TGTGCCAGCAGCGGGACTAGCTTGGGGGACCAGTACTTC. Encoded protein: CASSGTSLGDQYF.

This rearrangement joins TRBV7-8 to TRBJ2-1, with unresolved D. This CDR3 has 16 amino acids. CDR1 is SGHVS and CDR2 is FQNEAQ in the germline V gene. V was trimmed by 2 bases and J by 5 bases, leaving 16 bases between them. The CDR3 loop reads CASSLIPSSKNNEQFF. The CDR3 DNA reads as TGTGCCAGCAGCTTAATACCTTCATCCAAGAACAATGAGCAGTTCTTC.

This clone was picked up one time. The J gene is TRBJ2-1, the V gene TRBV9; 7 nucleotides match TRBD1. Losses at the gene ends were 2 bases for V and 9 bases for J; bases not matched to a gene: 14. The CDR3 contains 16 residues. Germline V gene sequence: CDR1 SGDLS, CDR2 YYNGEE. In DNA form, the CDR3 reads TGTGCCAGCAGCGTGGATCCCATACAGGGGAGTGGTGAGCAGTTCTTC. Protein sequence: CASSVDPIQGSGEQFF.